The 26 T cell receptor beta chains listed next were all sequenced from one sample in a study of cytomegalovirus exposure and HLA in healthy donors. Primers included in the PCR were 60 Vbeta and 13 Jbeta primers. This table comes from immunoSEQ multiplex PCR, and its TCRdb copy is limited to in-frame clones, with some not included. The repertoire holds under 150,000 clones, roughly 77% seen once, with about 2% in the top ten. Sample: PBMCs. The receptors here all came from a man between 18 and 29 years old in good health and CMV-seronegative.

The CDR3 loop reads CASRPPGIGNTIYF. The CDR3, as DNA: TGTGCCAGCAGACCGCCGGGGATCGGAAACACCATATATTTT. The chain links TRBV6-6 to TRBJ1-3; D call uncertain. V lost 6 bases and J lost 4, with 13 bases in between. Germline loops: CDR1 MNHNY, CDR2 SVGAGI (reference sequence). This CDR3 spans 14 amino acids.

This chain connects TRBV6-5 to TRBJ2-1, with 10 bases that match TRBD1. This CDR3 is built from 15 residues. Per the germline V gene, CDR1 is MNHEY and CDR2 is SVGAGI. Unmatched junction bases numbered 3, after V lost 2 bases and J lost 5 bases. The CDR3 is CASSYLGTGDNEQFF. The CDR3 nucleotides read TGTGCCAGCAGTTACCTTGGGACAGGGGACAATGAGCAGTTCTTC.

The CDR3 reads CASSVSGEETDTQYF. The CDR3 coding sequence is TGTGCCAGCAGTGTTTCCGGGGAGGAGACAGATACGCAGTATTTT. The chain links TRBV6-4 to TRBJ2-3; possible D gene TRBD2, 6 bases. This CDR3 is built from 15 residues. From germline, CDR1 is MRHNA and CDR2 SNTAGT. V was trimmed by 4 bases and J by 3 bases, leaving 14 bases between them.

The chain uses TRBV4-1 and TRBJ2-1; possibly TRBD2 for D (5 bases). This CDR3 is 13 amino acids long. CDR1 is MGHRA and CDR2 is YSYEKL in the germline V gene. Deletions cut 1 base from V and 7 bases from J, with 8 bases between. CDR3 in DNA: TGCGCCAGCAGCCAAGCAACGGGGAATGAGCAGTTCTTC. Translating it yields CASSQATGNEQFF.

The rearrangement links TRBV7-3 to TRBJ2-2; D unresolved. Germline loops: CDR1 SGHTA, CDR2 FQGTGA. The CDR3 has 15 residues. V dropped 0 bases and J dropped 0 bases, with 5 bases sitting between them. CDR3 sequence reads: CASSLTQTNTGELFF. As DNA, the CDR3 is TGTGCCAGCAGCTTAACTCAAACGAACACCGGGGAGCTGTTTTTT. The variable domain in full, completed from reference TRBV7-3 and TRBJ2-2, reads GAGVSQTPSNKVTEKGKYVELRCDPISGHTALYWYRQSLGQGPEFLIYFQGTGAADDSGLPNDRFFAVRPEGSVSTLKIQRTERGDSAVYLCASSLTQTNTGELFFGEGSRLTVL.

This chain joins TRBV2 and TRBJ1-1; possible D gene TRBD1, 5 bases. Trimming removed 11 bases from V and 1 base from J, with 14 bases in between. The germline gives CDR1 SNHLY, CDR2 FYNNEI. The CDR3 totals 13 residues. The CDR3 spells CAGWIDRNTEAFF. CDR3 nucleotides: TGTGCCGGGTGGATTGACAGGAACACTGAAGCTTTCTTT. Together with reference TRBV2 and TRBJ1-1, the CDR3 gives the full variable domain: EPEVTQTPSHQVTQMGQEVILRCVPISNHLYFYWYRQILGQKVEFLVSFYNNEISEKSEIFDDQFSVERPDGSNFTLKIRSTKLEDSAMYFCAGWIDRNTEAFFGQGTRLTVV.

This sequence joins TRBV15 and TRBJ2-7; 10 bases align to TRBD1. The CDR3 totals 13 residues. The V gene's germline CDR1 is LNHNV and CDR2 YYDKDF (reference sequence). J was trimmed by 4 bases and V by 5 bases; bases with no gene match: 2. The CDR3 nucleotides are TGTGCCACCAGCCGGGACAGGGGATACGAGCAGTACTTC. Residues: CATSRDRGYEQYF.

The sample holds one count of this clone. As DNA, the CDR3 is TGCAGCGTTGTTGTTACCTACGAGCAGTACTTC. It encodes CSVVVTYEQYF. V usage is TRBV29-1 and J usage is TRBJ2-7; D is undetermined. Germline values: CDR1 SQVTM, CDR2 ANQGSEA. The CDR3 extends over 11 amino acids. V shed 4 bases and J shed 2 bases, with 6 bases lying between them.

This chain uses TRBV19 with TRBJ2-4, with TRBD1 matching 9 bases. The ends lost 4 bases at V and 10 bases at J; junction bases unmatched: 5. The germline V gene encodes CDR1 LNHDA and CDR2 SQIVND (reference sequence). This CDR3 contains 13 residues. CDR3: CASSTIGQGIQYF. In DNA form, the CDR3 reads TGTGCCAGTAGTACGATTGGACAGGGGATTCAGTACTTC.

The chain employs TRBV19 and TRBJ1-1; D is unclear. V was shortened by 3 bases and J by 0 bases, with 8 bases between the two germline ends. Germline CDR1 reads LNHDA; CDR2 reads SQIVND (reference sequence). The CDR3 consists of 14 residues. This CDR3 is CASSIPVVNTEAFF. As DNA, the CDR3 is TGTGCCAGTAGTATTCCGGTGGTGAACACTGAAGCTTTCTTT.

V and J are TRBV11-2 and TRBJ1-1, with no clear D. Germline CDR1 is SGHAT and CDR2 is FQNNGV. Between the trimmed V and J ends, which lost 2 bases and 0 bases, there was a span of 7 bases. The CDR3 loop spans 14 amino acids. In DNA, the CDR3 is TGTGCCAGCAGCTTACACAGCTTGAACACTGAAGCTTTCTTT. Protein sequence: CASSLHSLNTEAFF.

This clone was detected a few times. The chain uses TRBV2 and TRBJ2-5; 7 bases map to TRBD2. CDR3 size: 14 residues. V dropped 6 bases and J dropped 2; count of bases not matched to a gene: 6. The V gene's germline CDR1 is SNHLY and CDR2 FYNNEI. CDR3 coding DNA: TGTGCCAGCAGGAAGGGACTACCTCAAGAGACCCAGTACTTC. This translates into CASRKGLPQETQYF.

This chain joins TRBV7-2 and TRBJ2-1; TRBD1 matches 7 bases. The CDR3 contains 13 residues. V lost 3 bases to trimming and J lost 6 bases; unmatched junction nucleotides: 2. The germline V gene encodes CDR1 SGHTA and CDR2 FQGNSA. The CDR3: CASSLTGFNEQFF. The DNA for the CDR3 is TGTGCCAGCAGCTTGACAGGGTTCAATGAGCAGTTCTTC.

The V gene is TRBV7-3, the J gene TRBJ2-7, with 9 bases aligning to TRBD2. The germline V gene has CDR1 SGHTA and CDR2 FQGTGA. The length of the CDR3 is 17 residues. V was clipped by 1 base and J by 6 bases; unmatched bases: 13. This CDR3 reads CASSLMARGLASSEQYF. CDR3 bases: TGTGCCAGCAGCTTAATGGCCCGGGGACTAGCTTCTTCCGAGCAGTACTTC.

The chain carries TRBV9 and TRBJ1-1, with D tentatively TRBD1 (5 bases). CDR3 size: 18 residues. Between the trimmed V and J ends, which lost 4 bases and 0 bases, there was a span of 22 bases. Germline V lookup: CDR1 SGDLS, CDR2 YYNGEE. The CDR3 is CASSTHPGRAQLNTEAFF. CDR3 sequence (DNA): TGTGCCAGCAGCACCCACCCCGGCAGGGCCCAATTGAACACTGAAGCTTTCTTT.

V gene TRBV13 combines with J gene TRBJ2-7; TRBD2 matches 7 bases. CDR3 length: 16 residues. Unmatched junction bases numbered 15, after V lost 5 bases and J lost 5 bases. Germline V gene sequence: CDR1 PRHDT, CDR2 FYEKMQ (reference sequence). CDR3 loop: CASSRMQRDPYNEQYF. CDR3 nucleotides: TGTGCCAGCAGCCGAATGCAGCGGGATCCTTACAACGAGCAGTACTTC.

This chain joins TRBV6-5 and TRBJ1-1; no clear D gene. V dropped 0 bases and J dropped 10 bases, with 6 bases sitting between them. Germline CDR1 reads MNHEY; CDR2 reads SVGAGI. This CDR3 is 11 amino acids long. The CDR3 reads CASSYSRGAFF. The DNA of the CDR3 is TGTGCCAGCAGTTACTCTCGGGGAGCTTTCTTT.

This chain joins TRBV5-4 and TRBJ1-6; D may be TRBD1 (5 bases). V dropped 0 bases and J dropped 2 bases, with 6 bases sitting between them. Per the germline V gene, CDR1 is SGHNT and CDR2 is YYREEE (reference sequence). There are 15 residues in the CDR3. CDR3 sequence reads: CASSLDRTYNSPLHF. CDR3 nucleotide sequence: TGTGCCAGCAGCTTGGACAGGACCTATAATTCACCCCTCCACTTT.

This chain links TRBV9 with TRBJ1-2; TRBD1 aligns across 8 bases. This CDR3 has 12 residues. CDR1 and CDR2 (germline): SGDLS, YYNGEE. The junction had 5 bases not matched to a gene; V was cut back by 5 bases and J by 8 bases. CDR3 sequence reads: CASSRTGPGYTF. The CDR3 DNA reads TGTGCCAGCAGTAGGACAGGGCCGGGCTACACCTTC.

This clone was found a few times. V is TRBV2 and J is TRBJ1-1, with D possibly being TRBD1 (6 bases). This CDR3 is built from 13 residues. Trimming removed 3 bases at V and 9 bases at J, with 14 bases between. Germline V gives CDR1 SNHLY, CDR2 FYNNEI. DNA for the CDR3: TGTGCCAGCAGTGATAACACAGGGCGTCAAGCTTTCTTT. Its protein is CASSDNTGRQAFF.

The gene calls are TRBV5-4 and TRBJ2-1; TRBD2 matches 10 bases. With 2 bases clipped from V and 7 bases from J, the junction kept 9 bases outside the gene matches. The CDR3 length is 16 residues. Germline V lookup: CDR1 SGHNT, CDR2 YYREEE (reference sequence). The CDR3 coding sequence is TGTGCCAGCAGCTTACCTCTAGCGGGGGCGAGGAATGAGCAGTTCTTC. Translated: CASSLPLAGARNEQFF. The complete variable domain, with remaining parts taken from reference TRBV5-4 and TRBJ2-1, reads ETGVTQSPTHLIKTRGQQVTLRCSSQSGHNTVSWYQQALGQGPQFIFQYYREEENGRGNFPPRFSGLQFPNYSSELNVNALELDDSALYLCASSLPLAGARNEQFFGPGTRLTVL.

The chain uses TRBV7-2 and TRBJ1-5; TRBD1 is a possible D gene (6 bases). Germline V CDR1 and CDR2: SGHTA, FQGNSA. V was trimmed by 5 bases and J by 3 bases, leaving 14 bases between them. This CDR3 is 15 amino acids long. CDR3 residues: CASSPAGGANQPQHF. The CDR3 coding sequence is TGTGCCAGCAGCCCGGCGGGGGGCGCCAATCAGCCCCAGCATTTT.

The chain carries TRBV19 and TRBJ2-3; 10 bases agree with TRBD1. The CDR3 contains 19 residues. The V segment lost 5 bases and the J segment 4 bases; nucleotides outside the gene matches: 18. Germline assignment: CDR1 LNHDA and CDR2 SQIVND (reference sequence). For the CDR3, the DNA is TGTGCCAGTAGTTCCGAGTCGGGACAGGGGAATGTTTGGGCAGATACGCAGTATTTT. Translating gives CASSSESGQGNVWADTQYF.

Notes on this clone: Sequence at one end of the junction differs from germline and may be a read error. The sample carries other DNA sequences with the same CDR3. V gene TRBV7-9 combines with J gene TRBJ2-3; perhaps TRBD2 as D (5 bases). Germline values: CDR1 SEHNR, CDR2 FQNEAQ (reference sequence). The CDR3 runs to 14 residues. CDR3 sequence reads: CASSSRGHTDTQYF. Here the CDR3 DNA reads TGTGCCAGCAGCTCTCGAGGGCACACAGATACGCAGTATTTC.

This chain joins TRBV2 and TRBJ1-6, with no clear D. CDR3 size: 15 residues. Trimming removed 4 bases from V and 0 bases from J, with 7 bases in between. CDR1 is SNHLY, CDR2 FYNNEI, per germline. The CDR3 coding sequence is TGTGCCAGCAGTGCGGTCCTCTCCTATAATTCACCCCTCCACTTT. Its protein is CASSAVLSYNSPLHF.

The chain combines TRBV7-8 with TRBJ2-2; 9 bases line up with TRBD2. Trimming removed 1 base from V and 7 bases from J; junction bases left unmatched: 10. The CDR3 covers 17 residues. Germline CDR1 reads SGHVS; CDR2 reads FQNEAQ. This CDR3 reads CASSLGWRGGRIGELFF. CDR3 coding DNA: TGTGCCAGCAGCTTAGGTTGGCGGGGGGGCAGAATCGGGGAGCTGTTTTTT.